These 22 T cell receptor beta chains came from one sample sequenced in a study of cytomegalovirus exposure and HLA in healthy donors. Amplification used 60 Vbeta primers and 13 Jbeta primers. Profiled with immunoSEQ multiplex PCR; TCRdb holds only in-frame clones, not every one. This table has about 130,000 clones, approximately 80% appearing once. The sequencing sample was made of PBMCs. The receptors here all came from a man younger than 45 in good health and CMV-seronegative.

This clone has a single count. V and J are TRBV7-2 and TRBJ2-5; no clear D gene. This CDR3 has 11 amino acids. Germline CDR1 SGHTA, CDR2 FQGNSA. V shed 5 bases and J shed 2 bases, with 3 bases lying between them. The chain's CDR3 is CASSQQETQYF. Written as DNA, the CDR3 is TGTGCCAGCAGCCAGCAAGAGACCCAGTACTTC.

The chain employs TRBV6-1 and TRBJ2-1, with 7 positions matching TRBD2. Trimming took 4 bases from V and 7 from J; bases not matched to a gene: 13. CDR1 MNHNS and CDR2 SASEGT come from the germline V gene. The CDR3 has 16 amino acids. In DNA form, the CDR3 reads TGTGCCAGCAGTGGGATTAGCGGGCTGGTCGGAAATGAGCAGTTCTTC. It yields the protein CASSGISGLVGNEQFF.

The chain recombines TRBV4-1 with TRBJ2-1, with TRBD2 as a possible D gene (7 bases). Germline CDR1 and CDR2: MGHRA and YSYEKL. Trimming left V 0 bases short and J 15 bases short, with 21 bases between. CDR3 length: 15 amino acids. The CDR3, as DNA: TGCGCCAGCAGCCAAGAGGTTGGGCTAGCGGAGGGGGGGTTCTTC. It is translated as CASSQEVGLAEGGFF.

V is TRBV15 and J is TRBJ2-7; 8 positions match TRBD1. In germline, CDR1 is LNHNV, CDR2 YYDKDF (reference sequence). The CDR3 length is 14 residues. The junction had 6 bases not matched to a gene; V was cut back by 6 bases and J by 2 bases. The chain's CDR3 is CATSSGTGPYEQYF. For the CDR3, the DNA is TGTGCCACCAGTTCCGGGACAGGACCCTACGAGCAGTACTTC.

CDR3 region: CSVERGMNTEAFF. DNA of the CDR3: TGCAGCGTTGAACGCGGCATGAACACTGAAGCTTTCTTT. The chain uses TRBV29-1 and TRBJ1-1; no reliable D call. CDR1 is SQVTM and CDR2 is ANQGSEA in the germline V gene. Trimming took 2 bases from V and 0 from J, leaving 7 bases between them. There are 13 residues in the CDR3.

With regard to this clone: The CDR3 carries no conserved terminal phenylalanine or tryptophan, so it likely arises from a read error. J is TRBJ2-7 and V is TRBV14; 9 bases match TRBD1. This CDR3 is 14 amino acids long. Germline trimming cut 4 bases from V and 3 bases from J; bases unmatched to any gene: 4. The germline gives CDR1 SGHDN, CDR2 FVKESK. DNA for the CDR3: TGTGCCAGCAGCCCGCAGACAGGGGGCTACGAGCAGTACCTC. This sequence encodes CASSPQTGGYEQYL.

In its sample, this clone was seen a few times. The chain has TRBV20-1 and TRBJ2-2, with D possibly matching TRBD1 (5 bases). Trimming pared 6 bases from V and 5 bases from J, leaving 7 bases between. The CDR3 spans 11 residues. Germline V gene data show CDR1 as DFQATT and CDR2 as SNEGSKA (reference sequence). This CDR3 reads CSAKGTGELFF. CDR3 bases: TGCAGTGCAAAGGGGACCGGGGAGCTGTTTTTT.

J is TRBJ1-5 and V is TRBV5-4, with 9 bases matching TRBD1. Germline V gives CDR1 SGHNT, CDR2 YYREEE (reference sequence). The CDR3 runs to 13 residues. The J segment lost 7 bases and the V segment lost 4 bases, leaving 3 bases of the junction unmatched. This CDR3 is CASSPTGGQPQHF. The CDR3 coding sequence is TGTGCCAGCAGCCCGACAGGGGGGCAGCCCCAGCATTTT.

The V and J genes are TRBV10-3 and TRBJ1-5; 8 nucleotides agree with TRBD1. This CDR3 comprises 16 residues. J gave up 0 bases and V 9 bases, and 10 bases lay outside the gene matches. Looked up from germline, CDR1 is ENHRY and CDR2 is SYGVKD. The DNA for the CDR3 is TGTGCCATTGGGACAGGCGGCCTATTTAGCAATCAGCCCCAGCATTTT. Translation gives CAIGTGGLFSNQPQHF.

The chain couples TRBV5-4 to TRBJ2-7, with D unclear. Trimming left V 4 bases short and J 3 bases short, with 8 bases between. Germline V gene sequence: CDR1 SGHNT, CDR2 YYREEE (reference sequence). CDR3 length: 12 amino acids. CDR3 region: CASSRGDYEQYF. The CDR3 coding sequence is TGTGCCAGCAGCCGAGGAGACTACGAGCAGTACTTC.

V usage is TRBV30 and J usage is TRBJ2-7, with 8 bases aligning to TRBD1. The CDR3 is 13 residues long. V was clipped by 5 bases and J by 2 bases; unmatched bases: 5. The germline gives CDR1 GTSNPN, CDR2 SVGIG (reference sequence). The CDR3 bases are TGTGCCTGGGGGCTACAGGGGGCCTACGAGCAGTACTTC. Protein product: CAWGLQGAYEQYF.

The chain links TRBV28 to TRBJ2-2; 10 bases match TRBD2. CDR3 length equals 16 residues. Germline CDR1 is MDHEN and CDR2 is SYDVKM. After removal of 5 bases from V and 6 bases from J, the junction contained 9 bases not matched to a gene. CDR3 bases: TGTGCCAGCAGTCGGCCTAGCGGGAGCGGTGCCGGGGAGCTGTTTTTT. Its protein is CASSRPSGSGAGELFF. The full variable domain, completed using reference TRBV28 and TRBJ2-2, is DVKVTQSSRYLVKRTGEKVFLECVQDMDHENMFWYRQDPGLGLRLIYFSYDVKMKEKGDIPEGYSVSREKKERFSLILESASTNQTSMYLCASSRPSGSGAGELFFGEGSRLTVL.

The chain joins TRBV30 to TRBJ2-7; 10 bases match TRBD2. The CDR3 has 16 residues. Germline trimming cut 0 bases from V and 3 bases from J; bases unmatched to any gene: 8. CDR1 and CDR2 from the germline V gene are GTSNPN and SVGIG (reference sequence). The CDR3 bases are TGTGCCTGGAGTGTAAAATTGCTAGCGGGAGACTACGAGCAGTACTTC. This gives the protein CAWSVKLLAGDYEQYF.

The chain employs TRBV11-2 and TRBJ1-2; no firm D call. The germline V gene encodes CDR1 SGHAT and CDR2 FQNNGV. The CDR3 spans 14 residues. The V end was cut by 4 bases, the J end by 2 bases, with 11 bases between. CDR3 protein: CASSSGSGNYGYTF. CDR3 coding DNA: TGTGCCAGCAGCTCGGGAAGTGGAAACTATGGCTACACCTTC. Together with reference TRBV11-2 and TRBJ1-2, the CDR3 gives the full variable domain: EAGVAQSPRYKIIEKRQSVAFWCNPISGHATLYWYQQILGQGPKLLIQFQNNGVVDDSQLPKDRFSAERLKGVDSTLKIQPAKLEDSAVYLCASSSGSGNYGYTFGSGTRLTVV.

The J gene is TRBJ2-7, the V gene TRBV4-1; 15 nucleotides agree with TRBD2. V dropped 4 bases and J dropped 6; count of bases not matched to a gene: 7. Germline values: CDR1 MGHRA, CDR2 YSYEKL. CDR3 length equals 16 residues. Here the CDR3 reads CASSLQGTSGRSEQYF. DNA for the CDR3: TGCGCCAGCAGCCTACAGGGGACTAGCGGGAGGTCCGAGCAGTACTTC.

The rearrangement joins TRBV28 to TRBJ2-2, with 12 bases fitting TRBD1. V shed 2 bases and J 6 bases; nucleotides not matched to a gene: 1. Germline V gene data show CDR1 as MDHEN and CDR2 as SYDVKM. There are 15 residues in the CDR3. CDR3 coding DNA: TGTGCCAGCAGTTTAGGGACAGGGGGCTCCGGGGAGCTGTTTTTT. This sequence encodes CASSLGTGGSGELFF. Full variable domain (remainder filled in from reference TRBV28 and TRBJ2-2): DVKVTQSSRYLVKRTGEKVFLECVQDMDHENMFWYRQDPGLGLRLIYFSYDVKMKEKGDIPEGYSVSREKKERFSLILESASTNQTSMYLCASSLGTGGSGELFFGEGSRLTVL.

The rearrangement uses TRBV11-2 and TRBJ2-3; D gene unclear. With 0 bases removed from V and 0 bases from J, the gap between germline ends came to 7 bases. Germline-derived CDR1 and CDR2 are SGHAT and FQNNGV. There are 15 residues in the CDR3. CDR3 in amino acids: CASSLDRTSTDTQYF. CDR3 in DNA: TGTGCCAGCAGCTTAGACCGAACTAGCACAGATACGCAGTATTTT.

This chain uses TRBV6-1 with TRBJ1-5; D not certain. This CDR3 is built from 13 residues. With 2 bases removed from V and 5 bases from J, the gap between germline ends came to 7 bases. Germline V gene lookup returns CDR1 MNHNS and CDR2 SASEGT. The CDR3 DNA follows: TGTGCCAGCAGTGAATATATAGATCAGCCCCAGCATTTT. It specifies CASSEYIDQPQHF.

Only one count was recorded for this clone. V usage is TRBV27 and J usage is TRBJ2-7, with a weak D call TRBD1 (6 bases). The V and J ends lost 4 bases and 5 bases respectively, with 18 bases between them. Germline lookup yields CDR1 MNHEY and CDR2 SMNVEV (reference sequence). There are 15 residues in the CDR3. This CDR3 reads CASSSYRERRDEQYF. As DNA, the CDR3 is TGTGCCAGCAGTTCATACAGGGAACGTCGGGACGAGCAGTACTTC.

The chain employs TRBV7-9 and TRBJ1-2; TRBD1 is a possible D gene (6 bases). The V end lost 0 bases, the J end lost 4 bases, and 9 bases lay between the germline ends. This CDR3 contains 14 residues. CDR1 and CDR2 (germline): SEHNR, FQNEAQ (reference sequence). The CDR3, as DNA: TGTGCCAGCAGCTTAGCCCGGGGGGCCTATGGCTACACCTTC. Translated, it gives CASSLARGAYGYTF.

The genes are TRBV15 and TRBJ2-2; 7 bases fit TRBD1. The germline V gene encodes CDR1 LNHNV and CDR2 YYDKDF (reference sequence). The CDR3 contains 15 residues. V shed 5 bases and J 1 base; nucleotides not matched to a gene: 4. The CDR3 DNA reads TGTGCCACCAGCGGCCGGACAGGGAACACCGGGGAGCTGTTTTTT. This codes for CATSGRTGNTGELFF.

This clone was seen more than once but under ten times. CDR3 in amino acids: CASSLASLQTYGYTF. The CDR3 region has the DNA TGTGCCAGCAGCTTAGCCTCACTTCAAACCTATGGCTACACCTTC. The V call is TRBV7-2, the J call TRBJ1-2; the D is unclear. Germline V lookup: CDR1 SGHTA, CDR2 FQGNSA. Deletions cut 0 bases from V and 4 bases from J, with 12 bases between. The CDR3 length is 15 residues.